This T cell receptor beta chain derives from a study of identical twins. From the 5' RACE reads, TCRdb called clonotypes with MiXCR, one entry per CDR3 protein. There are a few hundred thousand distinct CDR3 sequences in the sample; 9% to 10% occur only once, and 7.5% to 9.5% lies in the top ten. This clonotype was counted a few times. The TCR sequence derives from a woman in her forties or fifties in good health. Input material: naive T cells sorted from blood.

CDR3 sequence reads: CASKGGGGTEAFF. The CDR3 region has the DNA TGCGCCAGCAAGGGGGGGGGAGGCACTGAAGCTTTCTTT. V usage is TRBV5-1 and J usage is TRBJ1-1; possibly TRBD1 for D (6 bases). The V gene lost 6 bases and the J gene lost 4 bases, with 13 bases spanning the gap. CDR1 and CDR2 from the germline V gene are SGHRS and YFSETQ. This CDR3 comprises 13 residues.